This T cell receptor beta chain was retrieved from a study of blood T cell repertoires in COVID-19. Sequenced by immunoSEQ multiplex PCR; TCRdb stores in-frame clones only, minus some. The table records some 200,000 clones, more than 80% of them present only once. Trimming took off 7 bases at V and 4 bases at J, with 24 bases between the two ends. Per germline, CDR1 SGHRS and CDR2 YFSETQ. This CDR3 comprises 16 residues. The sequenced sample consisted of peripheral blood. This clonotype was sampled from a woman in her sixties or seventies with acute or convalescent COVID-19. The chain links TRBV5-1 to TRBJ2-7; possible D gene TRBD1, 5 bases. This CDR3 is CASFPNQGMKTYEQYF. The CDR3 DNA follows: TGCGCCAGCTTTCCTAATCAGGGAATGAAGACTTACGAGCAGTACTTC.